This T cell receptor (beta chain) was observed in a study of cytomegalovirus exposure and HLA in healthy donors. Background on the study: Later analysis reported that the 130 or so validation repertoires shared the platform of the 600 to 750 first-cohort repertoires.

Only in-frame clones appear in the TCRdb table, and some are missing; sequencing was by immunoSEQ multiplex PCR. This table holds some 130,000 clones, about nine tenths found once. Notes on the study in general: Among TCR beta chains, those listed as cytomegalovirus-associated numbered about 150. The study found most TCR sequences rare, yet found some public TCRs in many donors.

The study drew the donors from its 120-subject validation cohort, separate from the approximately 700-subject first cohort. Germline V gene lookup returns CDR1 MRHNA and CDR2 SNTAGT. The ends lost 4 bases at V and 4 bases at J; junction bases unmatched: 7. CDR3 length: 15 residues. On this clone: Its antigen is unknown.

Sequencing used PBMCs. This TCR was sampled from a man aged 18 to 35 in good health and CMV-seronegative. The rearrangement joins TRBV6-4 to TRBJ2-7; 10 nucleotides line up with TRBD2. The CDR3 DNA follows: TGTGCCAGCAGTGTGGGGACTAGCGTTTGGTACGAGCAGTACTTC. Translated, it gives CASSVGTSVWYEQYF.